Sequencing of this T cell receptor beta chain was carried out in a study of control samples from healthy donors and cancer patients. Germline CDR1 is SGHRS and CDR2 is YFSETQ. This CDR3 is built from 14 residues. Trimming removed 6 bases from V and 3 bases from J; junction bases left unmatched: 7. The data were produced by immunoSEQ multiplex PCR, yet TCRdb's version contains in-frame clones alone and is incomplete. This sample has 150,000 to 200,000 clones, with over 85% found just once. This sequence was found in a man aged 18 to 35 in good health. The sample was blood. The chain uses TRBV5-1 and TRBJ2-7; 9 bases align to TRBD1. CDR3 sequence (DNA): TGCGCCAGCAATAACGACAGGGGGGACTACGAGCAGTACTTC. It is translated as CASNNDRGDYEQYF.